Shown below are 16 T cell receptor beta chains from a single sample sequenced in a study of siplizumab effects on memory and regulatory T cells. Data came from immunoSEQ multiplex PCR; TCRdb stores just in-frame clones and leaves some out. The table includes about 40,000 clones, more than 70% detected once. Sequenced sample: naive CD4+ T cells sorted from blood. These receptors all stem from a human donor in good health.

This clone was seen only a few times. Here the CDR3 reads CASSPDWQGANYGYTF. In DNA form, the CDR3 reads TGTGCCAGCTCACCAGACTGGCAGGGGGCTAACTATGGCTACACCTTC. V is TRBV18 and J is TRBJ1-2, with 7 bases that match TRBD1. With V trimmed by 2 bases and J by 0 bases, 6 bases remained unmatched. The CDR3 has 16 residues. CDR1 is KGHSH, CDR2 LQKENI, per germline.

V is TRBV11-2 and J is TRBJ1-5, with 7 positions matching TRBD1. The CDR3 is made up of 14 amino acids. V was pared by 4 bases and J by 7 bases, with 7 bases of the junction left unmatched. Germline CDR1 reads SGHAT; CDR2 reads FQNNGV. CDR3: CASSSSGGRQPQHF. CDR3 DNA: TGTGCCAGCAGCTCTTCAGGGGGTAGGCAGCCCCAGCATTTT.

The chain is built from TRBV18 and TRBJ2-5; TRBD2 might be the D (6 bases). This CDR3 comprises 18 residues. Between the trimmed V and J ends, which lost 1 base and 5 bases, there was a span of 23 bases. The germline V gene encodes CDR1 KGHSH and CDR2 LQKENI. CDR3: CASSPLMRGVLYRETQYF. In DNA form, the CDR3 reads TGTGCCAGCTCACCACTTATGCGCGGGGTGCTATATCGGGAGACCCAGTACTTC.

The CDR3 here is CASSEVSDTQYF. The CDR3 DNA sequence: TGTGCCAGCTCGGAGGTCTCCGATACGCAGTATTTT. The chain uses TRBV5-4 and TRBJ2-3, with TRBD2 as a possible D gene (5 bases). Germline V gene lookup returns CDR1 SGHNT and CDR2 YYREEE (reference sequence). Deletions cut 7 bases from V and 6 bases from J, with 12 bases between. This CDR3 is built from 12 residues.

The chain employs TRBV2 and TRBJ1-2, with D possibly being TRBD1 (5 bases). V gave up 6 bases and J gave up 4 bases, with 12 bases separating them. The germline gives CDR1 SNHLY, CDR2 FYNNEI. The CDR3 is 13 residues long. CDR3: CASRGEAAYGYTF. The CDR3, as DNA: TGTGCCAGCAGGGGGGAGGCAGCCTATGGCTACACCTTC.

This chain links TRBV2 with TRBJ1-6, with D unclear. V was cut by 5 bases and J by 0 bases, with 8 bases left in between. Germline lookup yields CDR1 SNHLY and CDR2 FYNNEI. This CDR3 region has 15 residues. The CDR3 DNA reads TGTGCCAGCAGTCCGGAGAGCTCCTATAATTCACCCCTCCACTTT. Translation gives CASSPESSYNSPLHF.

The genes are TRBV7-9 and TRBJ2-6; D gene ambiguous. V was shortened by 5 bases and J by 2 bases, with 1 base between the two germline ends. The CDR3 is 12 residues long. Germline assignment: CDR1 SEHNR and CDR2 FQNEAQ (reference sequence). CDR3 bases: TGTGCCAGCAGCACTGGGGCCAACGTCCTGACTTTC. Encoded protein: CASSTGANVLTF.

This clone was counted only a few times. The chain combines TRBV6-6 with TRBJ1-1, with no clear D. Deletions cut 2 bases from V and 8 bases from J, with 6 bases between. The CDR3 length is 11 residues. Looked up from germline, CDR1 is MNHNY and CDR2 is SVGAGI (reference sequence). The DNA for the CDR3 is TGTGCCAGCAGTTACCTAAGGGAAGCTTTCTTT. It is translated as CASSYLREAFF.

In its sample, this clone was seen a few times. The chain uses TRBV2 and TRBJ1-6; D possibly corresponds to TRBD1 (5 bases). CDR3 length: 14 residues. Germline CDR1 SNHLY, CDR2 FYNNEI. Trimming took 1 base from V and 8 from J, leaving 9 bases between them. The DNA for the CDR3 is TGTGCCAGCAGTGAAGTGGGACTGGATTCACCCCTCCACTTT. Translation gives CASSEVGLDSPLHF.

This chain links TRBV6-1 with TRBJ2-7, with D tentatively TRBD2 (7 bases). The ends were cut back, 4 bases at V and 3 bases at J, with 19 bases in the middle. CDR1 and CDR2 (germline): MNHNS, SASEGT. The CDR3 length is 16 residues. In DNA, the CDR3 is TGTGCCAGCAGTGCTCCTACAGGGAGGGGAGGCTACGAGCAGTACTTC. Its protein is CASSAPTGRGGYEQYF.

The chain combines TRBV7-2 with TRBJ1-3, with D perhaps TRBD1 (5 bases). The CDR3 loop spans 16 amino acids. Trimming took off 1 base at V and 0 bases at J, with 10 bases between the two ends. CDR1 and CDR2 from the germline V gene are SGHTA and FQGNSA. CDR3 amino acids: CASSLGDRNSGNTIYF. The CDR3 nucleotides read TGTGCCAGCAGCTTAGGCGACAGAAACTCTGGAAACACCATATATTTT.

The chain has TRBV19 and TRBJ2-3, with 10 bases identical to TRBD1. The CDR3 length is 16 residues. The V segment lost 6 bases and the J segment 10 bases; nucleotides outside the gene matches: 16. Germline CDR1 is LNHDA and CDR2 is SQIVND (reference sequence). The CDR3 loop is CASSLSGTGAPKPQYF. The CDR3 bases are TGTGCCAGTAGCCTTTCCGGGACAGGGGCTCCCAAGCCGCAGTATTTT.

This clone was seen a handful of times. The CDR3 DNA reads TGTGCCAGCAGCTTAATCAATCAGCCCCAGCATTTT. Its protein is CASSLINQPQHF. The J gene is TRBJ1-5, the V gene TRBV5-6; no firm D call. Germline V gene lookup returns CDR1 SGHDT and CDR2 YYEEEE. This CDR3 is 12 amino acids long. Trimming shortened V by 2 bases and J by 3 bases, and 3 bases separated the two germline ends.

This clone was seen only once. The chain combines TRBV6-5 with TRBJ2-2, with no clear D. Trimming stripped 11 bases from V and 0 bases from J, with 10 bases between. The CDR3 has 13 residues. Germline V gene sequence: CDR1 MNHEY, CDR2 SVGAGI. Here the CDR3 reads CAARASNTGELFF. The CDR3 nucleotides are TGTGCCGCTCGGGCTTCGAACACCGGGGAGCTGTTTTTT.

The gene calls are TRBV25-1 and TRBJ1-5, with TRBD1 as a possible D gene (5 bases). Trimming removed 1 base from V and 1 base from J, with 8 bases in between. Germline V CDR1 and CDR2: MGHDK, SYGVNS. The CDR3 extends over 15 amino acids. The DNA of the CDR3 is TGTGCCAGCAGTGAATGGGGGGTCAGCAATCAGCCCCAGCATTTT. It codes for CASSEWGVSNQPQHF.

This chain connects TRBV5-6 to TRBJ1-3; no clear D gene. Germline loops: CDR1 SGHDT, CDR2 YYEEEE. V lost 2 bases to trimming and J lost 1 base, with 4 bases between them. This CDR3 is built from 13 residues. The CDR3 protein is CASSFSSGNTIYF. CDR3 in DNA: TGTGCCAGCAGCTTTTCTTCTGGAAACACCATATATTTT.